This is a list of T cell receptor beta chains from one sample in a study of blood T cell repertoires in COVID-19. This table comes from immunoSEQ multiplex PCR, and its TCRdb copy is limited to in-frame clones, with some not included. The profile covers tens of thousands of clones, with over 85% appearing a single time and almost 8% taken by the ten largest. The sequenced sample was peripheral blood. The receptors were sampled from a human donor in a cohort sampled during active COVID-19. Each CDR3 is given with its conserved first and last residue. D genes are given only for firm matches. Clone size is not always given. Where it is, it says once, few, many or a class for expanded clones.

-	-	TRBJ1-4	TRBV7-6	TGTGCCAGCAGCTTAGACGGGGATGGTAAAAAACTGTTTTTT	CASSLDGDGKKLFF
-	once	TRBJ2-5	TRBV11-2	TGTGCCAGCAGCCAGGGCCCGAAAGAAGAGACCCAGTACTTC	CASSQGPKEETQYF
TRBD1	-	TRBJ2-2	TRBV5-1	TGCGCCAGCAGCGCCCCGGGACAGGGGGCGGGAGTGGACACCGGGGAGCTGTTTTTT	CASSAPGQGAGVDTGELFF
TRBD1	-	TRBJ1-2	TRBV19	TGTGCCAGTAGCTTCCGGGACAGCCTTTATGGCTACACCTTC	CASSFRDSLYGYTF
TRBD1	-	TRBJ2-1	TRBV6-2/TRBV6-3	TGTGCCAGCAGTTATGGGACAGCTAACAATGAGCAGTTCTTC	CASSYGTANNEQFF
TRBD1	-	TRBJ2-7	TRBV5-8	TGTGCCAGCAGCACAAACAGGGGGTACTACGAGCAGTACTTC	CASSTNRGYYEQYF
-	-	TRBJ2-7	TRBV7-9	TGTGCCAGCAGTTCCAGCGGACGAGCCTACGAGCAGTACTTC	CASSSSGRAYEQYF
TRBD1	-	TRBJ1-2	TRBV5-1	TGCGCCAGCACAAATGACAGGGCGGGAGGCTACACCTTC	CASTNDRAGGYTF
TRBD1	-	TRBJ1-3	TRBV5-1	TGCGCCAGCAGCTTAACATGGACAGGGAATTATGGAAACACCATATATTTT	CASSLTWTGNYGNTIYF
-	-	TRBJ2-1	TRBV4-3	TGCGCCAGCAGCCATTCTCAGGGTCGAGAGCAGTTCTTC	CASSHSQGREQFF
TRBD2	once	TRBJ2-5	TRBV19	TGTGCCAGTAGTCGCAGCGGGGGGGAGACCCAGTACTTC	CASSRSGGETQYF
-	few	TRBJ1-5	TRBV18	TGTGCCAGCTCACGAGAGCCATACTCCCAGCCCCAGCATTTT	CASSREPYSQPQHF
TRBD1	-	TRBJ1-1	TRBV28	TGTGCCAGCACCACGGGACAGGCGAACACTGAAGCTTTCTTT	CASTTGQANTEAFF
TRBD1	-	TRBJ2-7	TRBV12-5	TGTGCTAGTGGTTCACGGACAGGGTTCCACGAGCAGTACTTC	CASGSRTGFHEQYF
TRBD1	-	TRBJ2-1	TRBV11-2	TGTGCCAGCAGCCCAAGACAGGGAAACGGGAAGTTTTACAATGAGCAGTTCTTC	CASSPRQGNGKFYNEQFF
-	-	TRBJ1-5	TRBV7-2	TGTGCCAGCAGCTTAGGTCCCCGGGGATATAGCAATCAGCCCCAGCATTTT	CASSLGPRGYSNQPQHF
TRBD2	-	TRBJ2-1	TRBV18	TGTGCCAGCTCACAACTAGCGGGGGTCCTTGGGGATGAGCAGTTCTTC	CASSQLAGVLGDEQFF
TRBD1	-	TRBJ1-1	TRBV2	TGTGCCAGCAGGGTTTCAGGGGGGACGGAAGCTTTCTTT	CASRVSGGTEAFF
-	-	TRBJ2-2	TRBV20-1	TGCAGTGCTAGTCCCAGGGCCCTCTCTCACACCGGGGAGCTGTTTTTT	CSASPRALSHTGELFF
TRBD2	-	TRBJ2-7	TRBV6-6	TGTGCCAGCAGTTACTTAATTAGCGGGAGTGGAGAGCAGTACTTC	CASSYLISGSGEQYF
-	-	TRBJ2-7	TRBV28	TGTGCCAGCAGTTCCGACCGGGACACAAGCTCCTACGAGCAGTACTTC	CASSSDRDTSSYEQYF
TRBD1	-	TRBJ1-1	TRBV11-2	TGTGCCAGCAGCTTGAATCCCGGGACAGACACTGAAGCTTTCTTT	CASSLNPGTDTEAFF
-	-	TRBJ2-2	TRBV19	TGTGCCAGTAGTAGACTTCCGGGATTGAACACCGGGGAGCTGTTTTTT	CASSRLPGLNTGELFF
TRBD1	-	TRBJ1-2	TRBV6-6	TGTGCCAGCACTAATCGGTTGGACAGGGCTCTAGGTGGCTACACCTTC	CASTNRLDRALGGYTF
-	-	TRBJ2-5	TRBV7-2	TGTGCCAGCAGCTTGGGAGGATACGGAGGTGGGACCCAGTACTTC	CASSLGGYGGGTQYF
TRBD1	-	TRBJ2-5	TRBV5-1	TGCGCCAGCAGCTTGACGGACAGGGGAGAGACCCAGTACTTC	CASSLTDRGETQYF
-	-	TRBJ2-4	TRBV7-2	TGTGCCAGCAGCTTTCAGGGTGCTTTAGCCAAAAACATTCAGTACTTC	CASSFQGALAKNIQYF
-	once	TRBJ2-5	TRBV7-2	TGTGCCAGCAGCTTAAGAAACAGGGCCAATGGGGGAGAGACCCAGTACTTC	CASSLRNRANGGETQYF
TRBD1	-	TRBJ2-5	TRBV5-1	TGCGCCAGCAGCTTGTATGGGGACAGCGGGTACTTC	CASSLYGDSGYF
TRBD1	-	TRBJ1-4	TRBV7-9	TGTGCCAGCAGCTTATTTTCTTGGACAGGGGGCGGAGGGAGTGAAAAACTGTTTTTT	CASSLFSWTGGGGSEKLFF
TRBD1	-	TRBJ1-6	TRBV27	TGTGCCAGCACGGACAGGGCCCAGGGTAGGAATTCACCCCTCCACTTT	CASTDRAQGRNSPLHF
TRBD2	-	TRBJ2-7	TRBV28	TGTGCCAGCAGCCCCTCTAGCGGTAGCTCCTACGAGCAGTACTTC	CASSPSSGSSYEQYF
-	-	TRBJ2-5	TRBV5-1	TGCGCCAGCAGCTTGGCCGGGGTTGGGAAAGAGACCCAGTACTTC	CASSLAGVGKETQYF
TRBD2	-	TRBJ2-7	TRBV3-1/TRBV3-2	TGTGCCAGCAGCCACGCTACTAGCGGACCTTACGAGCAGTACTTC	CASSHATSGPYEQYF
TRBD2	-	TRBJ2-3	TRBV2	TGTGCCAGCAGAGGAGGCGAGCGGGGGACCTTAGATACGCAGTATTTT	CASRGGERGTLDTQYF
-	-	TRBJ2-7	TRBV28	TGTGCCAGCAGTCCGGGGGACTGGGACTCCTACGAGCAGTACTTC	CASSPGDWDSYEQYF
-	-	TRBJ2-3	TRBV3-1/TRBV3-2	TGTGCCAGCAGCCCAGGGACAATTAACACAGATACGCAGTATTTT	CASSPGTINTDTQYF
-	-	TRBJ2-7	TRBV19	TGTGCCAGTAGTATCCCTTCAGACGGGTTTTCCTACGAGCAGTACTTC	CASSIPSDGFSYEQYF
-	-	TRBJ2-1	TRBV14	TGTGCCAGCAGCCAAGGGGTCGGAGGGGCTCGCTCCTACAATGAGCAGTTCTTC	CASSQGVGGARSYNEQFF